The TCR beta chain under discussion was sequenced for a study of CD8 T cells in Susac syndrome. Study-wide results and caveats: The authors acknowledged that their TCR sequencing and HLA analysis involved a relatively small number of individuals.

The germline V gene encodes CDR1 LNHDA and CDR2 SQIVND (reference sequence). V was pared by 9 bases and J by 4 bases, with 18 bases between. The CDR3 is made up of 14 amino acids. The authors reverse transcribed about 0.5 to 1 ug RNA with random hexamers. Using its own MiXCR run on the immunoSEQ multiplex PCR reads, TCRdb lists one record per CDR3 protein. This sample has 150,000 to 200,000 distinct CDR3 sequences, with roughly 93% found just once. Regarding this clonotype: Its antigen is still unknown.

This TCR came from a human donor in good health. The sequencing sample was made of CD4+ T cells from PBMCs. The rearrangement links TRBV19 to TRBJ2-5; TRBD1 or TRBD2 may be the D gene (6 bases each). The DNA for the CDR3 is TGTGCCAGCTCCGGGGGCGCGGGTCGAGAGACCCAGTACTTC. This gives the protein CASSGGAGRETQYF. Together with reference TRBV19 and TRBJ2-5, the CDR3 gives the full variable domain: DGGITQSPKYLFRKEGQNVTLSCEQNLNHDAMYWYRQDPGQGLRLIYYSQIVNDFQKGDIAEGYSVSREKKESFPLTVTSAQKNPTAFYLCASSGGAGRETQYFGPGTRLLVL.